These T cell receptor beta chains were read from a single sample in a study of shared clonotypes between healthy human individuals. Measured with immunoSEQ multiplex PCR; TCRdb has only the in-frame clones, and not every one. The sample holds millions of clones, 85% to 95% seen once. The sequenced sample consisted of naive CD4+ T cells sorted from blood. Receptors originate from a man younger than 35 in good health. Each CDR3 is given with its conserved first and last residue. The D gene is left open where the match is weak. Where a row states a size, it is once, few, many or the class of an expanded clone; other rows omit it.

size	V	J	D	DNA	CDR3
-	TRBV5-6	TRBJ2-5	TRBD2	TGTGCCAGCAGCTTCGGACTAGCGACGGAGACCCAGTACTTC	CASSFGLATETQYF
-	TRBV27	TRBJ2-3	-	TGTGCCAGCGGACGGGGAATAGGCACAGATACGCAGTATTTT	CASGRGIGTDTQYF
-	TRBV5-4	TRBJ2-7	-	TGTGCCAGCAGCTTGGAGGGTAGGAGAGGTGACGAGCAGTACTTC	CASSLEGRRGDEQYF
-	TRBV28	TRBJ1-3	TRBD1	TGTGCCAGCAGTCTTAAAGACAGGGCTGAAAACACCATATATTTT	CASSLKDRAENTIYF
once	TRBV19	TRBJ1-5	-	TGTGCCAGTAGTATCCGAGTTAATCAGCCCCAGCATTTT	CASSIRVNQPQHF
-	TRBV4-1	TRBJ2-1	-	TGCGCCAGCAGCCAAGTTTCAGGGGTCAATGAGCAGTTCTTC	CASSQVSGVNEQFF
-	TRBV9	TRBJ2-2	-	TGTGCCAGCAGCGTAGGACTACTGAACACCGGGGAGCTGTTTTTT	CASSVGLLNTGELFF
-	TRBV6-4	TRBJ1-4	-	TGTGCCAGCAGTTTGACTCGGGGACTGAAGAATGAAAAACTGTTTTTT	CASSLTRGLKNEKLFF
-	TRBV19	TRBJ2-7	TRBD2	TGTGCCAGTAGTATAAGGACTAGCGGGAAATACGAGCAGTACTTC	CASSIRTSGKYEQYF
-	TRBV29-1	TRBJ2-7	-	TGCAGCGTTTTGACAGACAGCTCCTACGAGCAGTACTTC	CSVLTDSSYEQYF
-	TRBV7-9	TRBJ1-2	-	TGTGCCAGCAGCCGTGGGGAAGGGATTGTTCGTGGCTACACCTTC	CASSRGEGIVRGYTF
-	TRBV14	TRBJ1-3	-	TGTGCCAGCAGCCAAGTGGCGGTGGGAAACACCATATATTTT	CASSQVAVGNTIYF
-	TRBV28	TRBJ1-2	-	TGTGCCAGCAGTTTAACCGAGGGATTATCTGGCTACACCTTC	CASSLTEGLSGYTF
-	TRBV7-9	TRBJ1-5	-	TGTGCCAGCAGCGTCACAGGGAATCAGCCCCAGCATTTT	CASSVTGNQPQHF
once	TRBV7-8	TRBJ2-5	TRBD2	TGTGCCAGCAGCTCGGGACTAGCGGGTTTGGAGACCCAGTACTTC	CASSSGLAGLETQYF
-	TRBV30	TRBJ2-1	-	TGTGCCTGGAAGGGCTCCTACAATGAGCAGTTCTTC	CAWKGSYNEQFF
-	TRBV28	TRBJ2-4	-	TGTGCCAGCAGTTTGGCCAAAAACATTCAGTACTTC	CASSLAKNIQYF
-	TRBV5-4	TRBJ2-5	TRBD2	TGTGCCAGCAGCTTGTTCTCTAGCGGGGAGACCCAGTACTTC	CASSLFSSGETQYF
-	TRBV11-3	TRBJ2-7	TRBD1	TGTGCCAGCAGCTTTGACAGGGGTGGCGAGCAGTACTTC	CASSFDRGGEQYF
-	TRBV11-1	TRBJ2-4	-	TGTGCCAGCAGCCCGTTCCAGGGTCTAGCCAAAAACATTCAGTACTTC	CASSPFQGLAKNIQYF
-	TRBV5-1	TRBJ1-2	-	TGCGCCAGCAGCTTGACAGGCCTCTATGGCTACACCTTC	CASSLTGLYGYTF
-	TRBV6-5	TRBJ1-2	-	TGTGCCAGCTCTGCTAGTAACTATGGCTACACCTTC	CASSASNYGYTF
-	TRBV10-1	TRBJ2-5	TRBD2	TGCGCCAGCAGTGGAGGGACTAGCGGGATATCCACCCAGTACTTC	CASSGGTSGISTQYF
-	TRBV9	TRBJ1-4	TRBD1	TGTGCCAGCAGCCCAACGACGGGCAGGGGGCTTGAAAAACTGTTTTTT	CASSPTTGRGLEKLFF
-	TRBV6-6	TRBJ2-5	TRBD2	TGTGCCAGCAGTTCTGCCGGGGGAGGGCAAGAGACCCAGTACTTC	CASSSAGGGQETQYF
-	TRBV7-2	TRBJ1-3	-	TGTGCCAGCAGCCAAACAGGGAACCCTGGAAACACCATATATTTT	CASSQTGNPGNTIYF
-	TRBV7-9	TRBJ1-4	-	TGTGCCAGCAGCTCCGTCCTCGGAGAAAAACTGTTTTTT	CASSSVLGEKLFF
-	TRBV4-1	TRBJ1-1	TRBD1	TGCGCCAGCAGCCCGGACAGGGCTGAAGCTTTCTTT	CASSPDRAEAFF
-	TRBV5-4	TRBJ2-4	-	TGTGCCAGCAGCTTGGCGGGAGCGGCCAAAAACATTCAGTACTTC	CASSLAGAAKNIQYF
-	TRBV6-5	TRBJ2-7	TRBD1	TGTGCCAGCAGTTACAAGGGACAGGGGGCTTACGAGCAGTACTTC	CASSYKGQGAYEQYF
-	TRBV11-2	TRBJ2-1	TRBD2	TGTGCCAGCAGCACCACTAGCGGGAGGGCCAGTGAGCAGTTCTTC	CASSTTSGRASEQFF
-	TRBV5-1	TRBJ1-2	TRBD1	TGCGCCAGCAGCTTGGGGGACAGGGGCGAGGGCTACACCTTC	CASSLGDRGEGYTF
-	TRBV10-3	TRBJ2-7	TRBD1	TGTGCCATCAGACCCGGTCAGGGGGTGACTTACTTC	CAIRPGQGVTYF
-	TRBV6-5	TRBJ2-5	TRBD2	TGTGCCAGCAGGAAAGCGACTAGCGGGAGACAGACCCAGTACTTC	CASRKATSGRQTQYF
-	TRBV27	TRBJ2-7	-	TGTGCCAGCAGTTTGTCGGCCCACAACCTCTACGAGCAGTACTTC	CASSLSAHNLYEQYF
-	TRBV10-3	TRBJ2-1	TRBD2	TGTGCCATCAGTGAGTCTGGACAGACCGGGACTAGGGTCAATGAGCAGTTCTTC	CAISESGQTGTRVNEQFF